This passage covers 24 T cell receptor beta chains from one sample sequenced in a study of beta chain features in type 1 diabetes. Expressed TCRB transcripts were sequenced because the isolated RNA had all been reverse transcribed beforehand. Repertoires were generated with immunoSEQ multiplex PCR, while TCRdb's copy carries only in-frame clones and drops some. The data hold 350,000 or so clones, with about 20% observed a single time. Sequencing input: naive CD4+ T cells from blood. The receptors were gathered from a woman under 30 in good health.

This clone was seen only a few times. Distinct nucleotide sequences in the sample also encode this CDR3. This rearrangement joins TRBV30 to TRBJ1-2; D is ambiguous. CDR1 GTSNPN and CDR2 SVGIG come from the germline V gene (reference sequence). Trimming left V 0 bases short and J 7 bases short, with 6 bases between. This CDR3 is built from 11 residues. CDR3: CAWSVGSGYTF. Written as DNA, the CDR3 is TGTGCCTGGAGTGTAGGGAGTGGCTACACCTTC.

This clone is a singleton in its sample. The chain has TRBV27 and TRBJ2-5; D perhaps matches TRBD2 (6 bases). V lost 5 bases and J lost 5, with 24 bases in between. Germline CDR1 MNHEY, CDR2 SMNVEV (reference sequence). The CDR3 sequence is 17 residues long. The chain's CDR3 is CASSPGTPRGGRETQYF. CDR3 nucleotides: TGTGCCAGCAGTCCGGGTACCCCGCGGGGAGGTAGGGAGACCCAGTACTTC.

This clone has a handful of counts. J is TRBJ2-7 and V is TRBV11-2, with D perhaps TRBD1 (6 bases). Germline assignment: CDR1 SGHAT and CDR2 FQNNGV. The CDR3 totals 15 residues. V lost 1 base and J 1 base, leaving 11 bases between the germline ends. The CDR3: CASSLAGVRSYEQYF. CDR3 coding DNA: TGTGCCAGCAGCTTAGCAGGGGTGAGATCCTACGAGCAGTACTTC.

Only a few counts were recorded for this clone. The same CDR3 arises from other DNA sequences in this sample as well. The chain is built from TRBV5-1 and TRBJ2-7; 8 nucleotides agree with TRBD1. With V trimmed by 4 bases and J by 1 base, 4 bases remained unmatched. The CDR3 contains 14 residues. Germline values: CDR1 SGHRS, CDR2 YFSETQ. CDR3 sequence: CASSPDRVSYEQYF. The CDR3 DNA sequence: TGCGCCAGCAGCCCGGACAGGGTATCCTACGAGCAGTACTTC. The complete variable domain, with remaining parts taken from reference TRBV5-1 and TRBJ2-7, reads KAGVTQTPRYLIKTRGQQVTLSCSPISGHRSVSWYQQTPGQGLQFLFEYFSETQRNKGNFPGRFSGRQFSNSRSEMNVSTLELGDSALYLCASSPDRVSYEQYFGPGTRLTVT.

This clone was detected a few times. This chain connects TRBV19 to TRBJ1-1; D remains ambiguous. The CDR3 contains 13 residues. The V gene's germline CDR1 is LNHDA and CDR2 SQIVND (reference sequence). V lost 8 bases and J 6 bases, leaving 16 bases between the germline ends. Here the CDR3 reads CASAKTGTAEAFF. The CDR3 region has the DNA TGTGCCAGTGCCAAGACGGGTACTGCTGAAGCTTTCTTT.

The gene calls are TRBV18 and TRBJ2-7; 7 nucleotides agree with TRBD2. CDR1 and CDR2 from the germline V gene are KGHSH and LQKENI. This CDR3 comprises 14 residues. J was trimmed by 2 bases and V by 2 bases; bases with no gene match: 3. The CDR3 here is CASSPRSGTYEQYF. CDR3 DNA: TGTGCCAGCTCACCAAGGAGCGGGACCTACGAGCAGTACTTC.

The chain is built from TRBV5-1 and TRBJ2-3; D gene uncertain. Germline-derived CDR1 and CDR2 are SGHRS and YFSETQ. The V gene lost 2 bases and the J gene lost 9 bases, with 10 bases spanning the gap. The length of the CDR3 is 12 residues. The CDR3 here is CASSFKLGTQYF. The CDR3 DNA reads as TGCGCCAGCAGCTTCAAGCTCGGGACGCAGTATTTT.

Only a few counts were recorded for this clone. The V and J genes are TRBV28 and TRBJ2-5; perhaps TRBD1 as D (6 bases). Germline CDR1 is MDHEN and CDR2 is SYDVKM. CDR3 length: 13 amino acids. With 8 bases removed from V and 5 bases from J, the gap between germline ends came to 15 bases. In nucleotides, the CDR3 is TGTGCCAGCCGGCAGGGGACGCAGGAGACCCAGTACTTC. Its translation: CASRQGTQETQYF.

This chain connects TRBV7-9 to TRBJ1-5; maybe TRBD1 (5 bases). The germline gives CDR1 SEHNR, CDR2 FQNEAQ (reference sequence). V was cut by 5 bases and J by 7 bases, with 15 bases left in between. The CDR3 sequence is 14 residues long. As DNA, the CDR3 is TGTGCCAGCAGCGTCACTACCCAGGGACAGCCCCAGCATTTT. Protein sequence: CASSVTTQGQPQHF.

The chain employs TRBV21-1 and TRBJ2-2; the table's D call, TRBD2, has no DNA check behind it. TRBV21-1 is described as a pseudogene. The CDR3 has 18 amino acids. CDR3 amino acids: CARKQGGTSGENTGELFF. In nucleotides, the CDR3 is TGTGCCAGAAAACAAGGCGGGACTAGCGGGGAGAACACCGGGGAGCTGTTTTTT.

The chain joins TRBV2 to TRBJ1-4; D is perhaps TRBD1 (5 bases). The germline V gene encodes CDR1 SNHLY and CDR2 FYNNEI. This CDR3 region has 14 residues. Trimming stripped 4 bases from V and 6 bases from J, with 12 bases between. The CDR3 DNA reads as TGTGCCAGCAGTGTCGGGGGAGCGGATGAAAAACTGTTTTTT. It yields the protein CASSVGGADEKLFF.

V is TRBV5-4 and J is TRBJ2-7; no clear D gene. This CDR3 region has 15 residues. Between the trimmed V and J ends, which lost 2 bases and 3 bases, there was a span of 15 bases. Germline assignment: CDR1 SGHNT and CDR2 YYREEE (reference sequence). In DNA, the CDR3 is TGTGCCAGCAGCTTCAACCAGGCCAGTTTCTACGAGCAGTACTTC. Its translation: CASSFNQASFYEQYF.

This clone has more than one count but fewer than ten. This chain connects TRBV19 to TRBJ1-1; D is ambiguous. Trimming took off 3 bases at V and 3 bases at J, with 8 bases between the two ends. The germline gives CDR1 LNHDA, CDR2 SQIVND (reference sequence). This CDR3 is built from 13 residues. The CDR3 reads CASSITVDTEAFF. As DNA, the CDR3 is TGTGCCAGTAGTATTACGGTGGACACTGAAGCTTTCTTT.

This chain connects TRBV29-1 to TRBJ1-2, with 12 bases lining up with TRBD1. J lost 8 bases, V lost 4 bases, and 17 bases had no gene match. In germline, CDR1 is SQVTM, CDR2 ANQGSEA. There are 17 residues in the CDR3. The CDR3 protein is CSVGGNRKGQGARGYTF. DNA for the CDR3: TGCAGCGTTGGGGGAAACCGTAAGGGACAGGGGGCTCGAGGCTACACCTTC.

The chain recombines TRBV11-2 with TRBJ2-3; D perhaps matches TRBD2 (6 bases). V was pared by 3 bases and J by 0 bases, with 10 bases between. The CDR3 has 15 amino acids. Per germline, CDR1 SGHAT and CDR2 FQNNGV. The CDR3: CASSFGTPSTDTQYF. The CDR3 DNA sequence: TGTGCCAGCAGCTTCGGGACTCCTAGCACAGATACGCAGTATTTT.

This clone was seen more than once but under ten times. This rearrangement joins TRBV10-3 to TRBJ2-7, with 9 bases that match TRBD1. The CDR3 extends over 13 amino acids. In germline, CDR1 is ENHRY, CDR2 SYGVKD. With V trimmed by 9 bases and J by 3 bases, 6 bases remained unmatched. The CDR3 spells CAMGQGVGYEQYF. The DNA of the CDR3 is TGTGCCATGGGACAGGGAGTGGGCTACGAGCAGTACTTC.

This clone was found a few times. V is TRBV7-9 and J is TRBJ2-7, with 8 bases lining up with TRBD1. With 5 bases clipped from V and 5 bases from J, the junction kept 2 bases outside the gene matches. The CDR3 is 12 residues long. In germline, CDR1 is SEHNR, CDR2 FQNEAQ (reference sequence). The CDR3 is CASSATGDEQYF. Written as DNA, the CDR3 is TGTGCCAGCAGCGCGACAGGGGACGAGCAGTACTTC.

The chain uses TRBV7-8 and TRBJ2-5; 14 bases map to TRBD2. V dropped 5 bases and J dropped 1; count of bases not matched to a gene: 3. The CDR3 sequence is 16 residues long. CDR1 and CDR2 (germline): SGHVS, FQNEAQ. The CDR3 here is CASSLGLAGGQETQYF. The CDR3 DNA follows: TGTGCCAGCAGCCTCGGACTAGCGGGGGGCCAAGAGACCCAGTACTTC.

This clone has more than one count but fewer than ten. This chain links TRBV4-1 with TRBJ1-2; D remains unclear. The CDR3 spans 18 residues. The V and J ends lost 1 base and 0 bases respectively, with 18 bases between them. Germline V CDR1 and CDR2: MGHRA, YSYEKL. In DNA form, the CDR3 reads TGCGCCAGCAGCCAAGTCAACACGCGACGGGGAGCTAACTATGGCTACACCTTC. As protein: CASSQVNTRRGANYGYTF.

The chain has TRBV7-9 and TRBJ1-1, with D possibly matching TRBD1 (5 bases). V lost 4 bases, J lost 4 bases, and 16 bases lay in between. There are 15 residues in the CDR3. Germline lookup yields CDR1 SEHNR and CDR2 FQNEAQ (reference sequence). CDR3: CASSSPGVQSTEAFF. CDR3 DNA: TGTGCCAGCAGCTCCCCGGGGGTGCAAAGCACTGAAGCTTTCTTT. Filled out from reference TRBV7-9 and TRBJ1-1, the complete variable domain reads DTGVSQNPRHKITKRGQNVTFRCDPISEHNRLYWYRQTLGQGPEFLTYFQNEAQLEKSRLLSDRFSAERPKGSFSTLEIQRTEQGDSAMYLCASSSPGVQSTEAFFGQGTRLTVV.

This clone was observed a few times. The V and J genes are TRBV2 and TRBJ1-2; TRBD1 matches at 8 bases. V gave up 7 bases and J gave up 6 bases; unmatched junction bases: 10. This CDR3 contains 14 residues. The germline V gene encodes CDR1 SNHLY and CDR2 FYNNEI. CDR3 nucleotide sequence: TGTGCCAGCAAATCAGAGGGACAGGAGGATGGCTACACCTTC. This sequence encodes CASKSEGQEDGYTF.

The chain couples TRBV27 to TRBJ2-7; 12 bases agree with TRBD2. The CDR3 length is 16 residues. Germline V gives CDR1 MNHEY, CDR2 SMNVEV (reference sequence). V shed 6 bases, J shed 2 bases, and the junction held 8 bases outside the gene matches. CDR3 region: CASRTLLAGGTYEQYF. The CDR3 coding sequence is TGTGCCAGCAGAACCCTACTAGCGGGAGGAACCTACGAGCAGTACTTC.

The CDR3 region is CASSMDDYYEQYF. Here the CDR3 DNA reads TGTGCCAGTAGTATGGATGACTACTACGAGCAGTACTTC. The chain recombines TRBV19 with TRBJ2-7, with D possibly TRBD2 on 5 matching bases. The CDR3 consists of 13 residues. Germline CDR1 and CDR2: LNHDA and SQIVND (reference sequence). Trimming pared 3 bases from V and 3 bases from J, leaving 9 bases between. Based on the CDR3 plus reference TRBV19 and TRBJ2-7, the full variable domain is DGGITQSPKYLFRKEGQNVTLSCEQNLNHDAMYWYRQDPGQGLRLIYYSQIVNDFQKGDIAEGYSVSREKKESFPLTVTSAQKNPTAFYLCASSMDDYYEQYFGPGTRLTVT.

V is TRBV9 and J is TRBJ1-4; TRBD1 matches at 8 bases. Unmatched junction bases numbered 8, after V lost 3 bases and J lost 7 bases. This CDR3 is 15 amino acids long. Germline-derived CDR1 and CDR2 are SGDLS and YYNGEE. Here the CDR3 reads CASSAQGAGGEKLFF. The CDR3 nucleotides read TGTGCCAGCAGCGCTCAGGGGGCAGGCGGTGAAAAACTGTTTTTT.